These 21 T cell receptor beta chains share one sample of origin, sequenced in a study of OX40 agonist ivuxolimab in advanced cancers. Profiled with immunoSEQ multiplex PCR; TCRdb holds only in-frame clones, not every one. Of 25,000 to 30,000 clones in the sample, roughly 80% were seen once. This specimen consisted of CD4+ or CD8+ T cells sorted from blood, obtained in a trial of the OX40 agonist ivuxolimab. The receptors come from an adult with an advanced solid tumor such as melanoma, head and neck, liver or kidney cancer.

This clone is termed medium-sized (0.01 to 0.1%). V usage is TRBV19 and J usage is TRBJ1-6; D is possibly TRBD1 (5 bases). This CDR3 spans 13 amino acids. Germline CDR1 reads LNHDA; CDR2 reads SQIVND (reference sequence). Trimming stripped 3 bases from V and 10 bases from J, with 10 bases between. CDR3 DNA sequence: TGTGCCAGTAGTATTGGCGGGGGGTCACCCCTCCACTTT. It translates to CASSIGGGSPLHF.

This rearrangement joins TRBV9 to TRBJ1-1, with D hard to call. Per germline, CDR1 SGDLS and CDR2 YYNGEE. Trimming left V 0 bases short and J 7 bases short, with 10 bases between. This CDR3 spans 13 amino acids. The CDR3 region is CASSVVEAREAFF. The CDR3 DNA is TGTGCCAGCAGCGTAGTAGAAGCGCGTGAAGCTTTCTTT.

CDR3 sequence: CASSIEASQLYEQYF. CDR3 coding DNA: TGTGCCAGTAGTATTGAGGCCAGCCAACTCTACGAGCAGTACTTC. This chain connects TRBV19 to TRBJ2-7; no firm D call. The V end was cut by 3 bases, the J end by 3 bases, with 15 bases between. CDR1 and CDR2 (germline): LNHDA, SQIVND (reference sequence). The CDR3 consists of 15 residues.

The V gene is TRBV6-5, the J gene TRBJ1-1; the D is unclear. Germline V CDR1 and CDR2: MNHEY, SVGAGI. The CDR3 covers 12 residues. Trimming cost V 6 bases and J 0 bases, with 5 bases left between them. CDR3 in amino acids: CASSSMNTEAFF. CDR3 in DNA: TGTGCCAGCAGCTCCATGAACACTGAAGCTTTCTTT.

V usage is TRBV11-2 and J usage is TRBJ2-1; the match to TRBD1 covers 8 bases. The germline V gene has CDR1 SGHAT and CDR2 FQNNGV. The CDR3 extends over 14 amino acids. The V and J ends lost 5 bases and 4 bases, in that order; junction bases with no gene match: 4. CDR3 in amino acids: CASSPGQGYNEQFF. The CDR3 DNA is TGTGCCAGCAGCCCCGGACAGGGATACAATGAGCAGTTCTTC.

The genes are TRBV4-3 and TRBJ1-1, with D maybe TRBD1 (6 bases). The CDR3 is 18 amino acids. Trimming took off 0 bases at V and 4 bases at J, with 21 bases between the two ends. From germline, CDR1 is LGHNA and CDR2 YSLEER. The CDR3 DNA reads TGCGCCAGCAGCCAAGATCGGTGGGGGCCAGGTCCGGGCACTGAAGCTTTCTTT. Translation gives CASSQDRWGPGPGTEAFF.

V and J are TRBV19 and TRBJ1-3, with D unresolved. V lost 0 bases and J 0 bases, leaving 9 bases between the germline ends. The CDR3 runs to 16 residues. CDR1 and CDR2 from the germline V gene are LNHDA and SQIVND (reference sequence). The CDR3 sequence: CASSIEVRNSGNTIYF. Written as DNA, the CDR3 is TGTGCCAGTAGTATAGAAGTAAGGAACTCTGGAAACACCATATATTTT.

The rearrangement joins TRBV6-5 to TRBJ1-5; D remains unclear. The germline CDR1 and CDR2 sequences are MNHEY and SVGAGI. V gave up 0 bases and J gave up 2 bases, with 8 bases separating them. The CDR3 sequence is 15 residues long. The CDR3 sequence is CASSYSARGNQPQHF. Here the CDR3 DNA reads TGTGCCAGCAGTTACTCAGCCAGAGGCAATCAGCCCCAGCATTTT.

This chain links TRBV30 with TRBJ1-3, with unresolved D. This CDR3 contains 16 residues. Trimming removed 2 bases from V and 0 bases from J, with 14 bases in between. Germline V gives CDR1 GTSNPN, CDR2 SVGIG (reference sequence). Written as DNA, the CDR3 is TGTGCCTGGAGTTCGATTCCGGTACACTCTGGAAACACCATATATTTT. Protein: CAWSSIPVHSGNTIYF.

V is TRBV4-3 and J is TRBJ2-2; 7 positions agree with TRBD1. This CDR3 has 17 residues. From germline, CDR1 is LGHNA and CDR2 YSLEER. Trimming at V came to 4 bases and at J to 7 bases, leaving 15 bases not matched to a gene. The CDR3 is CASSLMGQGEVGGELFF. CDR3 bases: TGCGCCAGCAGCCTAATGGGGCAGGGGGAAGTCGGCGGGGAGCTGTTTTTT.

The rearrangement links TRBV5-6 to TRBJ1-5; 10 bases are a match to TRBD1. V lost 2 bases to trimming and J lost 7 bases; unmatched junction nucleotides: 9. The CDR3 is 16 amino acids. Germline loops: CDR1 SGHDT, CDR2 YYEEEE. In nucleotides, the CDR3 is TGTGCCAGCAGCTTCAGTTTAGGACAGGGGGAACAGCCCCAGCATTTT. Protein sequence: CASSFSLGQGEQPQHF.

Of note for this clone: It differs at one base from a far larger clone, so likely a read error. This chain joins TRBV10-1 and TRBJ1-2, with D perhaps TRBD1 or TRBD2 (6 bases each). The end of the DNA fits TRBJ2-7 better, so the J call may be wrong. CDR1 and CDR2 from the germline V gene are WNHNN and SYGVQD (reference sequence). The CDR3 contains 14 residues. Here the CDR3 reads CASSPRGRGYEQYF. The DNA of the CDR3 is TGCGCCAGCAGTCCCAGGGGCCGGGGGTACGAGCAGTACTTC.

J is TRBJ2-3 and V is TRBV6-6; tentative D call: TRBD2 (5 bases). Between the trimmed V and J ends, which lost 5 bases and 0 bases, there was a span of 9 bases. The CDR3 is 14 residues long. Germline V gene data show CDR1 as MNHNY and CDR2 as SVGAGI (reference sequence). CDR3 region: CASSTSLSTDTQYF. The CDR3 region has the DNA TGTGCCAGCAGTACTAGTCTAAGCACAGATACGCAGTATTTT.

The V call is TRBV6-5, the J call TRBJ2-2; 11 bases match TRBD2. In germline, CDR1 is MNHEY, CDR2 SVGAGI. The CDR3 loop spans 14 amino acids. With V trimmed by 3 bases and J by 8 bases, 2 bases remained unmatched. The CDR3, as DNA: TGTGCCAGCAGTTATCGACTAGCGGGAGGGGAGCTGTTTTTT. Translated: CASSYRLAGGELFF.

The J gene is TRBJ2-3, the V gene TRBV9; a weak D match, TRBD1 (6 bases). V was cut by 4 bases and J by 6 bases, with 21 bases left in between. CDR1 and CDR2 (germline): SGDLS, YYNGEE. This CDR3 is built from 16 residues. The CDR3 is CASSPVQGFVPDTQYF. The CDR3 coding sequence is TGTGCCAGCAGCCCTGTACAGGGCTTTGTCCCGGATACGCAGTATTTT.

This CDR3 is CASSLRQGIDGYTF. Here the CDR3 DNA reads TGTGCCAGCAGCTTAAGGCAGGGAATAGATGGCTACACCTTC. The chain is built from TRBV5-6 and TRBJ1-2; D might be TRBD1 (5 bases). CDR1 and CDR2 from the germline V gene are SGHDT and YYEEEE. The CDR3 length is 14 residues. The germline V and J ends were trimmed by 2 bases and 6 bases, with 14 bases remaining between them.

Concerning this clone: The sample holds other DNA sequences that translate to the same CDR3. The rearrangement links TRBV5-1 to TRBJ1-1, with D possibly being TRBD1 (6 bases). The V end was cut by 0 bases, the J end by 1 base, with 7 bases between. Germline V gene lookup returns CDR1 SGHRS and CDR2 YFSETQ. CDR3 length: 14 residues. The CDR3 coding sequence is TGCGCCAGCAGCTTGGCCAGGGGGAACACTGAAGCTTTCTTT. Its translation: CASSLARGNTEAFF.

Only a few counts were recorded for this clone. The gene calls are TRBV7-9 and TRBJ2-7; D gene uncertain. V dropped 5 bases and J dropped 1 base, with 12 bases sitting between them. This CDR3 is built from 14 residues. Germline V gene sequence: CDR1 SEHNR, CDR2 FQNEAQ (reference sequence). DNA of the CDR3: TGTGCCAGCAGCCAACGGATTGGGTCCTACGAGCAGTACTTC. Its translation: CASSQRIGSYEQYF.

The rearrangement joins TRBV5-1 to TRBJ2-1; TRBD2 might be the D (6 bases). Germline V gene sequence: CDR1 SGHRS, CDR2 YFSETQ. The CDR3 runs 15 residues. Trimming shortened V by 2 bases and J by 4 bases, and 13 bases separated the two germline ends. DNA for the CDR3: TGCGCCAGCAGCTTACTAGCCGGAAATTACAATGAGCAGTTCTTC. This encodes CASSLLAGNYNEQFF. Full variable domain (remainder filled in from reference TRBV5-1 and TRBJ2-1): KAGVTQTPRYLIKTRGQQVTLSCSPISGHRSVSWYQQTPGQGLQFLFEYFSETQRNKGNFPGRFSGRQFSNSRSEMNVSTLELGDSALYLCASSLLAGNYNEQFFGPGTRLTVL.

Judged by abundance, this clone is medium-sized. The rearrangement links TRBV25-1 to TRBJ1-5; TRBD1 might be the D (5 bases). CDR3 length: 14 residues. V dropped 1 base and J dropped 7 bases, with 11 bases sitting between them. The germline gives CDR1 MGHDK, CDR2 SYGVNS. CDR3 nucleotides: TGTGCCAGCAGTGAATCGGGGGGTTGGCAGCCCCAGCATTTT. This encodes CASSESGGWQPQHF.

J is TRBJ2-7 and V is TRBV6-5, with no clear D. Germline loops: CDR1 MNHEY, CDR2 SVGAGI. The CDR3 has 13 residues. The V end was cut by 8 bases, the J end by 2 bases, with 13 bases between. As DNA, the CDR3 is TGTGCCAGCGGTATAGGTCAAACCTACGAGCAGTACTTC. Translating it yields CASGIGQTYEQYF.